Below, one TCR beta chain is given with its context. Antigen: not known. These data originate in a study of vaccination and CD4 T cells after COVID-19. CDR3 size: 12 residues. The ends were cut back, 4 bases at V and 7 bases at J, with 11 bases in the middle. Per the germline V gene, CDR1 is MNHNS and CDR2 is SASEGT. Treatment described: roughly 11-day PBMC culture with coronavirus spike peptide pools or control peptides (ViraFEST assay). An Oncomine TCR Beta short-read assay was used to sequence the DNA from cultured CD4+ T cells. Using its own MiXCR run on the PCR reads, TCRdb lists one record per CDR3 protein. The sample contains about 13,000 distinct CDR3 sequences, around 56% of which appear only once.

The receptor was derived from a human donor with COVID-19. The sample consisted of cultured CD4+ T cells from blood, taken after SARS-CoV-2 vaccination. The J gene is TRBJ2-7, the V gene TRBV6-1, with D hard to call. CDR3 nucleotides: TGTGCCAGCAGTGGTGGCGTGAGAGAGCAGTACTTC. It is translated as CASSGGVREQYF.